The 27 T cell receptor beta chains given below trace back to one sample, sequenced in a study of PD-L1 blockade in urothelial cancer. Clones were sequenced by immunoSEQ multiplex PCR, and TCRdb holds only the in-frame ones, with some missing. The table records fewer than 40,000 clones, about nine tenths of them present only once. The sequencing here drew on PBMCs, taken around atezolizumab (anti-PD-L1) treatment. Receptors originate from a man in his 70s with urothelial cancer.

This chain uses TRBV5-1 with TRBJ2-7; D remains unclear. Germline V gene sequence: CDR1 SGHRS, CDR2 YFSETQ. V lost 3 bases to trimming and J lost 1 base, with 2 bases between them. The CDR3 covers 11 residues. The CDR3: CASSSSYEQYF. The CDR3 DNA is TGCGCCAGCAGCTCGTCCTACGAGCAGTACTTC.

The genes are TRBV6-5 and TRBJ1-1; 7 bases are a match to TRBD1. This CDR3 comprises 14 residues. Germline trimming cut 7 bases from V and 4 bases from J; bases unmatched to any gene: 9. Germline CDR1 is MNHEY and CDR2 is SVGAGI. CDR3 sequence: CASNDRVRSTEAFF. The CDR3 nucleotides are TGTGCCAGCAACGACAGGGTTCGTAGCACTGAAGCTTTCTTT.

V usage is TRBV7-9 and J usage is TRBJ2-1; D is uncertain. The CDR3 spans 13 residues. Trimming cost V 1 base and J 8 bases, with 9 bases left between them. From germline, CDR1 is SEHNR and CDR2 FQNEAQ (reference sequence). CDR3: CASSLDGSDEQFF. The CDR3 DNA reads as TGTGCCAGCAGCTTAGACGGAAGCGATGAGCAGTTCTTC.

V gene TRBV19 combines with J gene TRBJ2-1; D is perhaps TRBD2 (5 bases). Germline CDR1 LNHDA, CDR2 SQIVND (reference sequence). The CDR3 is 13 amino acids. Trimming left V 4 bases short and J 5 bases short, with 9 bases between. As DNA, the CDR3 is TGTGCCAGTAGTAGGACTTTCAACAATGAGCAGTTCTTC. This codes for CASSRTFNNEQFF.

The chain uses TRBV6-5 and TRBJ2-7; D possibly corresponds to TRBD1 (6 bases). CDR1 is MNHEY and CDR2 is SVGAGI in the germline V gene. Trimming stripped 4 bases from V and 1 base from J, with 14 bases between. There are 15 residues in the CDR3. The CDR3 bases are TGTGCCAGCAGTTTCAAGAACAGGGAATCCTACGAGCAGTACTTC. Amino acid sequence: CASSFKNRESYEQYF.

The rearrangement links TRBV7-2 to TRBJ2-7; 8 bases fit TRBD2. V lost 1 base, J lost 3 bases, and 11 bases stayed unmatched. CDR3 length: 17 residues. In germline, CDR1 is SGHTA, CDR2 FQGNSA. The CDR3 DNA reads as TGTGCCAGCAGCTTAGGCGGGACTAGAGAATACTACTACGAGCAGTACTTC. Translation: CASSLGGTREYYYEQYF.

This chain joins TRBV5-4 and TRBJ2-7; 8 bases line up with TRBD2. The CDR3 consists of 16 residues. V was pared by 1 base and J by 7 bases, with 13 bases of the junction left unmatched. The germline CDR1 and CDR2 sequences are SGHNT and YYREEE (reference sequence). The CDR3 region has the DNA TGTGCCAGCAGCTTGCCTACGGGAGGGCCTTTAGGGGAGCAGTACTTC. It specifies CASSLPTGGPLGEQYF.

The chain joins TRBV6-1 to TRBJ1-3; D not resolved. The CDR3 runs 14 residues. The germline CDR1 and CDR2 sequences are MNHNS and SASEGT. Trimming took 4 bases from V and 2 from J, leaving 9 bases between them. The CDR3 DNA reads as TGTGCCAGCAGTGCGGAAACAGCTGGAAACACCATATATTTT. This sequence encodes CASSAETAGNTIYF.

V gene TRBV5-4 combines with J gene TRBJ2-7; the D gene is possibly TRBD2 (5 bases). This CDR3 region has 13 residues. Germline V gene sequence: CDR1 SGHNT, CDR2 YYREEE (reference sequence). The V end lost 2 bases, the J end lost 3 bases, and 9 bases lay between the germline ends. The CDR3 protein is CASSFPGFYEQYF. CDR3 coding DNA: TGTGCCAGCAGCTTTCCGGGATTCTACGAGCAGTACTTC.

This chain links TRBV28 with TRBJ1-1; D unresolved. The germline V and J ends were trimmed by 5 bases and 1 base, with 11 bases remaining between them. The CDR3 is 14 residues long. Germline V lookup: CDR1 MDHEN, CDR2 SYDVKM. In nucleotides, the CDR3 is TGTGCCAGCAGTCCGACGCGACAGAACACTGAAGCTTTCTTT. This encodes CASSPTRQNTEAFF.

The chain couples TRBV18 to TRBJ2-5; 8 nucleotides match TRBD2. J gave up 3 bases and V 2 bases, and 5 bases lay outside the gene matches. The germline V gene has CDR1 KGHSH and CDR2 LQKENI. The CDR3 loop spans 15 amino acids. The CDR3 protein is CASSPYSSGEETQYF. CDR3 bases: TGTGCCAGCTCACCATATAGTAGCGGGGAAGAGACCCAGTACTTC.

This chain joins TRBV9 and TRBJ2-5; a weak D match, TRBD1 (5 bases). CDR1 SGDLS and CDR2 YYNGEE come from the germline V gene. The CDR3 consists of 15 residues. Trimming removed 0 bases at V and 1 base at J, with 10 bases between. CDR3 protein: CASSVEGAGQETQYF. CDR3 nucleotide sequence: TGTGCCAGCAGCGTAGAAGGGGCTGGCCAAGAGACCCAGTACTTC.

For this clone: Other DNA variants within this sample encode the same CDR3. J is TRBJ2-3 and V is TRBV2; D ambiguous. CDR1 is SNHLY and CDR2 is FYNNEI in the germline V gene. V was pared by 9 bases and J by 0 bases, with 7 bases between. The CDR3 contains 12 residues. In DNA form, the CDR3 reads TGTGCCAGTTCCTATAGCACAGATACGCAGTATTTT. This translates into CASSYSTDTQYF.

J is TRBJ2-7 and V is TRBV4-1, with TRBD2 matching over 9 bases. The length of the CDR3 is 15 residues. The germline V gene encodes CDR1 MGHRA and CDR2 YSYEKL. V shed 1 base and J 3 bases; nucleotides not matched to a gene: 4. CDR3 sequence (DNA): TGCGCCAGCAGCCAAGGACTAGCGGCAGACTACGAGCAGTACTTC. Encoded protein: CASSQGLAADYEQYF.

This chain connects TRBV6-5 to TRBJ2-1; 10 nucleotides agree with TRBD1. V lost 7 bases, J lost 6 bases, and 9 bases stayed unmatched. The CDR3 sequence is 15 residues long. Per the germline V gene, CDR1 is MNHEY and CDR2 is SVGAGI. The CDR3 nucleotides read TGTGCCAGCACCAAACCCGGGACAGGGGTCAATGAGCAGTTCTTC. It specifies CASTKPGTGVNEQFF.

The rearrangement joins TRBV2 to TRBJ1-1; 9 bases line up with TRBD1. Losses at the gene ends were 6 bases for V and 11 bases for J; bases not matched to a gene: 10. This CDR3 has 13 amino acids. The germline V gene has CDR1 SNHLY and CDR2 FYNNEI. Here the CDR3 DNA reads TGTGCCAGCAGCTGGTTCCGGGACAGGGATGCTTTCTTT. Amino acids: CASSWFRDRDAFF.

V gene TRBV7-8 combines with J gene TRBJ1-3; possibly TRBD1 for D (5 bases). CDR1 and CDR2 (germline): SGHVS, FQNEAQ. Trimming cost V 2 bases and J 0 bases, with 17 bases left between them. The CDR3 contains 18 residues. DNA of the CDR3: TGTGCCAGCAGCTTAATTGCGGGGGGATCAAGCTCTGGAAACACCATATATTTT. Encoded protein: CASSLIAGGSSSGNTIYF.

The CDR3 is CASSQEPAGSYYEQYF. In nucleotides, the CDR3 is TGCGCCAGCAGCCAAGAACCCGCGGGGAGTTACTACGAGCAGTACTTC. The rearrangement joins TRBV4-1 to TRBJ2-7; a possible D gene is TRBD2 (6 bases). Trimming took off 0 bases at V and 3 bases at J, with 15 bases between the two ends. Looked up from germline, CDR1 is MGHRA and CDR2 is YSYEKL. This CDR3 region has 16 residues.

The chain carries TRBV7-3 and TRBJ2-3, with D uncertain. CDR1 SGHTA and CDR2 FQGTGA come from the germline V gene. The CDR3 is 14 residues long. The V end lost 4 bases, the J end lost 1 base, and 9 bases lay between the germline ends. CDR3 sequence: CASSSRVGTDTQYF. CDR3 nucleotide sequence: TGTGCCAGCAGCTCTAGAGTGGGCACAGATACGCAGTATTTT. The full variable domain, its missing parts supplied by reference TRBV7-3 and TRBJ2-3, is GAGVSQTPSNKVTEKGKYVELRCDPISGHTALYWYRQSLGQGPEFLIYFQGTGAADDSGLPNDRFFAVRPEGSVSTLKIQRTERGDSAVYLCASSSRVGTDTQYFGPGTRLTVL.

J is TRBJ1-3 and V is TRBV9; 9 bases match TRBD1. Germline CDR1 reads SGDLS; CDR2 reads YYNGEE. This CDR3 contains 15 residues. V lost 3 bases to trimming and J lost 4 bases; unmatched junction nucleotides: 5. CDR3 nucleotide sequence: TGTGCCAGCAGCGCTCCTGGGACAGGGGGAAACACCATATATTTT. It yields the protein CASSAPGTGGNTIYF.

The chain carries TRBV28 and TRBJ2-7; D is perhaps TRBD1 (6 bases). This CDR3 comprises 14 residues. V was shortened by 6 bases and J by 7 bases, with 19 bases between the two germline ends. The germline CDR1 and CDR2 sequences are MDHEN and SYDVKM. The CDR3 is CASRLPGNTGEQYF. The CDR3 DNA is TGTGCCAGCAGACTGCCAGGGAATACAGGGGAGCAGTACTTC.

The chain is built from TRBV9 and TRBJ1-1; D is uncertain. CDR3 length: 15 residues. Trimming removed 0 bases from V and 4 bases from J, with 13 bases in between. CDR1 is SGDLS, CDR2 YYNGEE, per germline. The CDR3 loop is CASSVGGSLSTEAFF. Here the CDR3 DNA reads TGTGCCAGCAGCGTAGGAGGTTCACTGAGCACTGAAGCTTTCTTT.

This chain links TRBV28 with TRBJ1-5; no reliable D call. Germline CDR1 MDHEN, CDR2 SYDVKM. The CDR3 covers 14 residues. With 2 bases removed from V and 4 bases from J, the gap between germline ends came to 9 bases. In DNA form, the CDR3 reads TGTGCCAGCAGTTTAGGGCAGAGAAATCAGCCCCAGCATTTT. Amino acids: CASSLGQRNQPQHF.

The J gene is TRBJ1-4, the V gene TRBV28, with D possibly TRBD1 on 5 matching bases. Per the germline V gene, CDR1 is MDHEN and CDR2 is SYDVKM. The CDR3 totals 16 residues. Deletions cut 6 bases from V and 1 base from J, with 15 bases between. The CDR3 bases are TGTGCCAGCAGAAACGCAGGGTGGGAAACTAATGAAAAACTGTTTTTT. Translation gives CASRNAGWETNEKLFF.

CDR3 residues: CASSSTGPSGNTIYF. CDR3 coding DNA: TGCGCCAGCAGCTCGACAGGGCCCTCTGGAAACACCATATATTTT. The V and J genes are TRBV5-1 and TRBJ1-3; 7 bases are a match to TRBD1. Germline CDR1 SGHRS, CDR2 YFSETQ. V gave up 3 bases and J gave up 0 bases; unmatched junction bases: 3. The CDR3 runs to 15 residues.

The V and J genes are TRBV29-1 and TRBJ2-1, with TRBD2 as a possible D gene (5 bases). Germline V gene sequence: CDR1 SQVTM, CDR2 ANQGSEA. This CDR3 spans 19 amino acids. The V gene lost 2 bases and the J gene lost 1 base, with 24 bases spanning the gap. The CDR3 loop is CSVESFLAGGERSYNEQFF. CDR3 in DNA: TGCAGCGTTGAATCCTTCCTGGCGGGTGGTGAAAGGTCCTACAATGAGCAGTTCTTC.

The rearrangement uses TRBV6-6 and TRBJ1-2, with D perhaps matching TRBD1 (6 bases). Germline V CDR1 and CDR2: MNHNY, SVGAGI (reference sequence). CDR3 size: 16 residues. The V and J ends lost 6 bases and 5 bases respectively, with 22 bases between them. CDR3 sequence (DNA): TGTGCCAGCAGAGCCGCCGGGGACATCTCACAATATGGCTACACCTTC. Translated, it gives CASRAAGDISQYGYTF.